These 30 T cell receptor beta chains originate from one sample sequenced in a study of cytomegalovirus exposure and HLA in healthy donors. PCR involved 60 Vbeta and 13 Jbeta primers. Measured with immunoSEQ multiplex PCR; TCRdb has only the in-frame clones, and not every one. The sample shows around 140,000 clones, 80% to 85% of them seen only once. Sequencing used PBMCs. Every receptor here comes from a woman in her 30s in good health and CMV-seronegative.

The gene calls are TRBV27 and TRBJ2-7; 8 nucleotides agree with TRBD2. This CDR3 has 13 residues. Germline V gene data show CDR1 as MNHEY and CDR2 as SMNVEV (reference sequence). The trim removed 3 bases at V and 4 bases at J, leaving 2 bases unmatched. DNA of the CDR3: TGTGCCAGCAGTTTGTCTAGCGGGTACGAGCAGTACTTC. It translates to CASSLSSGYEQYF.

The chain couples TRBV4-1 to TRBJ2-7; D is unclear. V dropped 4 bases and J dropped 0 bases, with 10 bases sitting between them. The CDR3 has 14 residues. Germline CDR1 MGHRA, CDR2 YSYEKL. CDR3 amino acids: CASSPRFGSYEQYF. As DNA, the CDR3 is TGCGCCAGCAGCCCGAGGTTTGGCTCCTACGAGCAGTACTTC.

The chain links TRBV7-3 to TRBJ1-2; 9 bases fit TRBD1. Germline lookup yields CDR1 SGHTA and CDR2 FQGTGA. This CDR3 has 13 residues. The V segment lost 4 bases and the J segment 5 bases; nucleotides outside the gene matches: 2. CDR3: CASSSGQGYGYTF. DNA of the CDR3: TGTGCCAGCAGCTCGGGACAGGGATATGGCTACACCTTC.

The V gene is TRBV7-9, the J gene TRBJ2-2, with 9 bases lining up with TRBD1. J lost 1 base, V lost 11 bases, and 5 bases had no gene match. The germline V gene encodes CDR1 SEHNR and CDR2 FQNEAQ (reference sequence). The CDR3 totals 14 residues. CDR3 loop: CAGLGQGNTGELFF. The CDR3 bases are TGTGCCGGTTTGGGACAGGGGAACACCGGGGAGCTGTTTTTT.

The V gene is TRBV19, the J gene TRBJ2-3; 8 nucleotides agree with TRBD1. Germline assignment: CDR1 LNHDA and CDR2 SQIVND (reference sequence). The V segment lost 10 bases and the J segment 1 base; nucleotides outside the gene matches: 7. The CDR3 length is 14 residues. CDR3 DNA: TGTGCCACCTCGACAGGGGTGGGCACAGATACGCAGTATTTT. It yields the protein CATSTGVGTDTQYF.

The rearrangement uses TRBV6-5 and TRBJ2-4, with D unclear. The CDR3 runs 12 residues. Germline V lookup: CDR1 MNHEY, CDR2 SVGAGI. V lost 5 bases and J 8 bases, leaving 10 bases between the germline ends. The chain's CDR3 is CASSDLGDIQYF. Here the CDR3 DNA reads TGTGCCAGCAGTGATCTAGGAGACATTCAGTACTTC.

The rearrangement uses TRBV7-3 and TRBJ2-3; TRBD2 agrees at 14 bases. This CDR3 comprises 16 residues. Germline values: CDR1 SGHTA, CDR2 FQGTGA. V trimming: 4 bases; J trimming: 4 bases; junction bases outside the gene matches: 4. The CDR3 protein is CASSSGLAGVADTQYF. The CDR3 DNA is TGTGCCAGCAGCTCGGGACTAGCGGGAGTTGCAGATACGCAGTATTTT.

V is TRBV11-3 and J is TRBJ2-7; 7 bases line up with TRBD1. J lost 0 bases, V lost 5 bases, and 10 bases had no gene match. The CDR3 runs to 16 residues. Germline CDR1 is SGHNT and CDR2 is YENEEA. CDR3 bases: TGTGCCAGCAGCCCAGGGACAGCGAGGGGCTCCTACGAGCAGTACTTC. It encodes CASSPGTARGSYEQYF.

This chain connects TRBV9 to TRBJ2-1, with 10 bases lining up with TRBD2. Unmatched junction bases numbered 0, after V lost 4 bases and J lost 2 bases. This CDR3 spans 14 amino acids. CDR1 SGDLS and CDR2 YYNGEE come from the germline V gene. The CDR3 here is CASSLAGAYNEQFF. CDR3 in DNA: TGTGCCAGCAGCCTAGCGGGGGCCTACAATGAGCAGTTCTTC.

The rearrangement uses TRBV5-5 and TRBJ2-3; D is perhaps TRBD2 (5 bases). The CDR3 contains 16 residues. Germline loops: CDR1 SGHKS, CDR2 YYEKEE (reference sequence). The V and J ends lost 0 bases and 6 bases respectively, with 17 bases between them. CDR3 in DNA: TGTGCCAGCAGCTTGGAGTTGGCGGACGGCGGGGATACGCAGTATTTT. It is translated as CASSLELADGGDTQYF.

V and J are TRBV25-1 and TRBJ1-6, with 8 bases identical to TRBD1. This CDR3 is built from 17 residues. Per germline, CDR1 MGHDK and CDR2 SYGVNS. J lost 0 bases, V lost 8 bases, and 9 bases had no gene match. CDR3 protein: CASPPAGGASYNSPLHF. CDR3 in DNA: TGTGCCAGCCCCCCGGCAGGGGGCGCCTCCTATAATTCACCCCTCCACTTT.

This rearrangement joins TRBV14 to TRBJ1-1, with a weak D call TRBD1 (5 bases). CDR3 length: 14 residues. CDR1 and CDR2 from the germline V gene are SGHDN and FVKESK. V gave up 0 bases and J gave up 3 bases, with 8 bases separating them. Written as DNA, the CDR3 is TGTGCCAGCAGCCAAGAATGGGGGGACACTGAAGCTTTCTTT. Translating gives CASSQEWGDTEAFF. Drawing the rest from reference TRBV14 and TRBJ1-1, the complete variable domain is EAGVTQFPSHSVIEKGQTVTLRCDPISGHDNLYWYRRVMGKEIKFLLHFVKESKQDESGMPNNRFLAERTGGTYSTLKVQPAELEDSGVYFCASSQEWGDTEAFFGQGTRLTVV.

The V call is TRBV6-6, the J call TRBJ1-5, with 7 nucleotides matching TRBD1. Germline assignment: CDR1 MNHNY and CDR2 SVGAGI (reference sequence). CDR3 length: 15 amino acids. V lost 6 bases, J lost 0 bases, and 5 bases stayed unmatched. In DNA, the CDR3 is TGTGCCAGCAGACCACAGGGGTATAGCAATCAGCCCCAGCATTTT. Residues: CASRPQGYSNQPQHF.

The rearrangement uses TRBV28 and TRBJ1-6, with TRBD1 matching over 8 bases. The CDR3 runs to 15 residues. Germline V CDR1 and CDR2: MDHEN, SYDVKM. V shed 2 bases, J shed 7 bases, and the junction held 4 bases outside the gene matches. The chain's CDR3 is CASSLPTGGNSPLHF. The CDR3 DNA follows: TGTGCCAGCAGTTTACCAACAGGGGGGAATTCACCCCTCCACTTT.

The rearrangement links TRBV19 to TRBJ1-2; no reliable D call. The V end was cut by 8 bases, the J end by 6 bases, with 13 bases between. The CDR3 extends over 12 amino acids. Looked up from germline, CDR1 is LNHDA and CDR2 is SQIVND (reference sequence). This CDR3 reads CASSFTVHGYTF. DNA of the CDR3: TGTGCCAGTTCTTTTACAGTGCATGGCTACACCTTC.

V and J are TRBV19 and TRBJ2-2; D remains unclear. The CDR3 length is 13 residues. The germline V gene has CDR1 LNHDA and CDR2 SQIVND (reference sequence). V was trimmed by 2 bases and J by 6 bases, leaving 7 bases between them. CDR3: CASSILLAGELFF. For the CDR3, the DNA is TGTGCCAGTAGTATACTTCTTGCCGGGGAGCTGTTTTTT.

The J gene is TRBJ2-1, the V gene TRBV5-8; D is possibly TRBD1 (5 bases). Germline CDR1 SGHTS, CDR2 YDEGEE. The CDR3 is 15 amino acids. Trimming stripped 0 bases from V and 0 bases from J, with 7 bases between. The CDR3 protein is CASSLVGASYNEQFF. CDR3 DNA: TGTGCCAGCAGCTTGGTTGGGGCCTCCTACAATGAGCAGTTCTTC.

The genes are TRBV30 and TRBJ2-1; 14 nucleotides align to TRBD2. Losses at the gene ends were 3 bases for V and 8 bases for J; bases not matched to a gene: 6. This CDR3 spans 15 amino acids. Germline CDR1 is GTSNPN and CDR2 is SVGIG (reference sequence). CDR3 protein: CAWRETSGRVHEQFF. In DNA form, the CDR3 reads TGTGCCTGGAGAGAGACTAGCGGGAGGGTTCATGAGCAGTTCTTC.

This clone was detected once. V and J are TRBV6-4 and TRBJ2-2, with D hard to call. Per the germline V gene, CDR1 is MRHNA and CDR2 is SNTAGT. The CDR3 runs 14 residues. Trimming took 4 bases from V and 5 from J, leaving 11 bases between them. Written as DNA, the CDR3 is TGTGCCAGCAGTGGCCAGGCAGGAACCGGGGAGCTGTTTTTT. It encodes CASSGQAGTGELFF.

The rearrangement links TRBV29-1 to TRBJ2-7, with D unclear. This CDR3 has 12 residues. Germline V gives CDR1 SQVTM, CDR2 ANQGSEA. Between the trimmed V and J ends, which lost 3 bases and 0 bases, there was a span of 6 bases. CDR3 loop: CSVEAVSYEQYF. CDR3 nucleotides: TGCAGCGTTGAGGCGGTCTCCTACGAGCAGTACTTC.

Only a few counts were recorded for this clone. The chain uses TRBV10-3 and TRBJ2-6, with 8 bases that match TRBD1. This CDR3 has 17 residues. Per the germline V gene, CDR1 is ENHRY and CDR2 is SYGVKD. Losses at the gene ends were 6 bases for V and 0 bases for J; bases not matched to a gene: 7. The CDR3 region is CAIRKQGDHSGANVLTF. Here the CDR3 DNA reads TGTGCCATCAGAAAACAGGGGGACCACTCTGGGGCCAACGTCCTGACTTTC.

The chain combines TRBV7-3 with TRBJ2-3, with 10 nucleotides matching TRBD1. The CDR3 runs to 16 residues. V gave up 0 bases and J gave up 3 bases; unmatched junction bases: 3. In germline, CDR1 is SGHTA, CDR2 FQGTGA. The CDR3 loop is CASSLTGTGETDTQYF. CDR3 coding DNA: TGTGCCAGCAGCTTAACCGGGACAGGGGAGACAGATACGCAGTATTTT.

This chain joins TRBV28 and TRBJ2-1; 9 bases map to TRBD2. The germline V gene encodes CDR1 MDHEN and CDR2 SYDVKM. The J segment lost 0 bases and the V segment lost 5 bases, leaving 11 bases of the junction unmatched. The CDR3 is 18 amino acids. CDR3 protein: CASSPQGGRARSYNEQFF. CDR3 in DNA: TGTGCCAGCAGTCCCCAGGGCGGGAGGGCCCGCTCCTACAATGAGCAGTTCTTC.

CDR3 sequence (DNA): TGTGCCAGCATAGCCTCGGGTCGTAACTCCTACGAGCAGTACTTC. Protein sequence: CASIASGRNSYEQYF. The J gene is TRBJ2-7, the V gene TRBV6-6; the D is unclear. Trimming took off 7 bases at V and 0 bases at J, with 16 bases between the two ends. The CDR3 covers 15 residues. CDR1 is MNHNY, CDR2 SVGAGI, per germline (reference sequence).

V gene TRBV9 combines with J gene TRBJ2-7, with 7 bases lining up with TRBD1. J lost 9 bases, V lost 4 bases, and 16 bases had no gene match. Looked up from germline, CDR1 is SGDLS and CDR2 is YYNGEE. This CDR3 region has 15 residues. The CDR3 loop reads CASSLSWDRSTRQYF. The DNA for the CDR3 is TGTGCCAGCAGCCTTAGCTGGGACAGATCTACGAGGCAGTACTTC.

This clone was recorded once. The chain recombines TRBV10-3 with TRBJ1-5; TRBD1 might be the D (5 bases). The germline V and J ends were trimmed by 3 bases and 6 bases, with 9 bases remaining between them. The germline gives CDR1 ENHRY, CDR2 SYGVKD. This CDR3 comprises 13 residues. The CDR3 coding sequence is TGTGCCATCAGTGAAAAGGGGCGTCAGCCCCAGCATTTT. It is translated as CAISEKGRQPQHF.

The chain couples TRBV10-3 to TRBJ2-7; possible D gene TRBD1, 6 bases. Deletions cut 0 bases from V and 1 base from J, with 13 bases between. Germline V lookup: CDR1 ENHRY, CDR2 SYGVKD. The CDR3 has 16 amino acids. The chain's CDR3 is CAISESKQGKSYEQYF. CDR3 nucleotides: TGTGCCATCAGTGAGTCAAAACAGGGAAAGTCCTACGAGCAGTACTTC.

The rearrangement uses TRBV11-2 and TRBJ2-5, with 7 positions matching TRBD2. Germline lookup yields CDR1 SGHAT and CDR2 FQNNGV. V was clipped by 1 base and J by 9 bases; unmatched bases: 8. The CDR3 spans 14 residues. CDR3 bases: TGTGCCAGCAGCTTAGTCGAGCGGGCGGGGGCCCAGTACTTC. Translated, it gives CASSLVERAGAQYF.

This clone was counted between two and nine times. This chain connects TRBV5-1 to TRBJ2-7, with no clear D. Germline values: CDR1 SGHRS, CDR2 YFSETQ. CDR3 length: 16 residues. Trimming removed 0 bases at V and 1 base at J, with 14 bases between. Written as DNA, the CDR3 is TGCGCCAGCAGCTTGGGTGGCCTTGGTGCTTCCTACGAGCAGTACTTC. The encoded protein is CASSLGGLGASYEQYF.

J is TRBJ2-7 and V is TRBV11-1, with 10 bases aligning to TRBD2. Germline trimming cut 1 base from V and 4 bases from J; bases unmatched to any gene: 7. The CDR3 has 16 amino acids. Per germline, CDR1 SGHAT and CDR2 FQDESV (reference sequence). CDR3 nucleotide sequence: TGTGCCAGCAGCTTAGGGGCTAGCGGGAGTCGATACGAGCAGTACTTC. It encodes CASSLGASGSRYEQYF.